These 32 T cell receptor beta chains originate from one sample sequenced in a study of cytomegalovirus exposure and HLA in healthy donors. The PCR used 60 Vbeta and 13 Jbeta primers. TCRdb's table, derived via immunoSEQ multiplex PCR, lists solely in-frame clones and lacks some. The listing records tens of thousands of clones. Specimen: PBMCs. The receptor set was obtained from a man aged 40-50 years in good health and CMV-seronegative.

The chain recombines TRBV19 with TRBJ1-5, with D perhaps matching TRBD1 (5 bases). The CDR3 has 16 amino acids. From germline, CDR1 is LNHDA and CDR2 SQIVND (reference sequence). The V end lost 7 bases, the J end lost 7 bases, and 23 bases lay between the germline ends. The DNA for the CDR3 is TGTGCCAGTACCCCCCCCAGGGCCGCACTCAGGCAGCCCCAGCATTTT. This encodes CASTPPRAALRQPQHF.

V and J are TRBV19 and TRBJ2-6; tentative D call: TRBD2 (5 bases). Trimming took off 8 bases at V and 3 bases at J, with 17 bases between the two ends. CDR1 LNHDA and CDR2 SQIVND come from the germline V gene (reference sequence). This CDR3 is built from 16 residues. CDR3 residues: CASRLTGEGGANVLTF. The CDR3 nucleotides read TGTGCCAGTCGTCTCACCGGGGAAGGTGGGGCCAACGTCCTGACTTTC.

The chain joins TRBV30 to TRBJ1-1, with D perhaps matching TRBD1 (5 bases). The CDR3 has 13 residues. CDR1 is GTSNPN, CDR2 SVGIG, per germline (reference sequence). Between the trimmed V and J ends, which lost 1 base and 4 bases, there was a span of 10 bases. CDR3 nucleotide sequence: TGTGCCTGGAGTGCATTTGGGGCCACTGAAGCTTTCTTT. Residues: CAWSAFGATEAFF.

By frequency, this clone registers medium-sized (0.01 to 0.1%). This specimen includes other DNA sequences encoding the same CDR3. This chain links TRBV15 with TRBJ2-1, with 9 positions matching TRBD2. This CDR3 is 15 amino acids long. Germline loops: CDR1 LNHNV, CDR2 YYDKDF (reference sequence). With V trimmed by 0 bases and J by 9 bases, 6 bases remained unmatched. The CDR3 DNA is TGTGCCACCAGCAGAGATGCGGGGGGGCATAGTGAGCAGTTCTTC. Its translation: CATSRDAGGHSEQFF.

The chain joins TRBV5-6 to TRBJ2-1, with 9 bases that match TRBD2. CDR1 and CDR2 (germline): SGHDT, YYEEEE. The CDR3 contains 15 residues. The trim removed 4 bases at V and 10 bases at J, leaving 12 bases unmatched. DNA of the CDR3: TGTGCCAGCAGCCGCCCGGCGGGGGGGCCGGGGGAGCAGTTCTTC. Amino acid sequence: CASSRPAGGPGEQFF.

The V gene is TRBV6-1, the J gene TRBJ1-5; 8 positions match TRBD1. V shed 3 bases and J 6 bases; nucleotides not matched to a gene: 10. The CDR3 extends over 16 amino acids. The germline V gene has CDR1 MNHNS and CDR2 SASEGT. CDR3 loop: CASSDRPNRGAQPQHF. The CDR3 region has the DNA TGTGCCAGCAGTGACCGTCCGAACAGGGGGGCTCAGCCCCAGCATTTT.

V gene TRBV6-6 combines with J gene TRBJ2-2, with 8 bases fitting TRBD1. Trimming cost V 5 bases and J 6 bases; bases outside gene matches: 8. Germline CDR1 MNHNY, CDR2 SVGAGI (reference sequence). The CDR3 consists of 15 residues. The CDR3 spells CASSPTDRGSGELFF. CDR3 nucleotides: TGTGCCAGCAGTCCGACCGACAGGGGTTCCGGGGAGCTGTTTTTT.

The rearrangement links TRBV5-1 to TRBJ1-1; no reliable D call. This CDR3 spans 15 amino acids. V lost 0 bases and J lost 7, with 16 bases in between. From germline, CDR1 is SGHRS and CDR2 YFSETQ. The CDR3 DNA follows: TGCGCCAGCAGCTTGGCGGGAGGGATCGTCGATGAAGCTTTCTTT. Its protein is CASSLAGGIVDEAFF.

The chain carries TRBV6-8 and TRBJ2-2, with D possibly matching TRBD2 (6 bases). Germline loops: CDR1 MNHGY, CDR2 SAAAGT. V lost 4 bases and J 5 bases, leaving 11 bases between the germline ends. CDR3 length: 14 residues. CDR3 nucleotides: TGTGCCAGCAGTTCCGCAGGGAGGACCGGGGAGCTGTTTTTT. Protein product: CASSSAGRTGELFF.

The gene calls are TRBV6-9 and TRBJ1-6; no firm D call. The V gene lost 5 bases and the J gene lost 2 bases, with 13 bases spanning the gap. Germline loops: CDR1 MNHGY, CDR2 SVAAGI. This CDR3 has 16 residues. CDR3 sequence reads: CASSPWAGTYNSPLHF. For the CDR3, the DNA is TGTGCCAGCAGTCCCTGGGCGGGTACCTATAATTCACCCCTCCACTTT.

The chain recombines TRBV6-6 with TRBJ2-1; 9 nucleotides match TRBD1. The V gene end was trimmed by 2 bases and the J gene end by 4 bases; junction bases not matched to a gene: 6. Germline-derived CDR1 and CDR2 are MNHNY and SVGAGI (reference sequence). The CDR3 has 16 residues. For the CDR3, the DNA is TGTGCCAGCAGTTACACGGACAGGGGAGATTACAATGAGCAGTTCTTC. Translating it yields CASSYTDRGDYNEQFF.

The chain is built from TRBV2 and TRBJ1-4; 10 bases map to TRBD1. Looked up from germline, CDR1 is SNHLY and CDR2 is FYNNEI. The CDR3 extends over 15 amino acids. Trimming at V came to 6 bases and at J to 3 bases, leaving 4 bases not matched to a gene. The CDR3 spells CASRGDRGSNEKLFF. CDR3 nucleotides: TGTGCCAGCAGAGGGGACAGGGGTTCTAATGAAAAACTGTTTTTT.

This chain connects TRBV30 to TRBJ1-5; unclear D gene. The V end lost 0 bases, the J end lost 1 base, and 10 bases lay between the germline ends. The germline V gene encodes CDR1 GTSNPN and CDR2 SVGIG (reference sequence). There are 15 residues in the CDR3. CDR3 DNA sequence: TGTGCCTGGAGTGTACTGGGAGGGAGCAATCAGCCCCAGCATTTT. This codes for CAWSVLGGSNQPQHF.

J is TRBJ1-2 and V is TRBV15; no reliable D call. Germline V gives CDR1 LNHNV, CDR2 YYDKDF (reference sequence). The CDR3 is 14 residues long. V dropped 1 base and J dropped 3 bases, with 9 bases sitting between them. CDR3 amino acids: CATSRAARDYGYTF. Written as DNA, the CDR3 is TGTGCCACCAGCAGAGCCGCCCGAGACTATGGCTACACCTTC.

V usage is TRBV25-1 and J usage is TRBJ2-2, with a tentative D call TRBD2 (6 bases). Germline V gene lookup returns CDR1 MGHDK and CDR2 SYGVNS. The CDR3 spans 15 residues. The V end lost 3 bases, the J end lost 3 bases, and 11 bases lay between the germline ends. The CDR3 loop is CASSEGGRDTGELFF. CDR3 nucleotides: TGTGCCAGCAGTGAGGGAGGACGGGACACCGGGGAGCTGTTTTTT.

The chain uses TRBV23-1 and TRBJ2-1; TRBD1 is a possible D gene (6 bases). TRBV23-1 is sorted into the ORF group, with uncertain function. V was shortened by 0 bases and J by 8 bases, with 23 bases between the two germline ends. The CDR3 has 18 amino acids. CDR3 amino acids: CASSQSITGRVLCDEQFF. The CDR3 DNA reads TGCGCCAGCAGTCAATCGATTACAGGGAGAGTTTTGTGTGATGAGCAGTTCTTC.

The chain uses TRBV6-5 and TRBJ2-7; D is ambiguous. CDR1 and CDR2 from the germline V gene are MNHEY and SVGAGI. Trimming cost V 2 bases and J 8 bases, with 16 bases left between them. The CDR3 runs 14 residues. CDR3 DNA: TGTGCCAGCAGTTACCGAGATCCTACCTCCCAGCAGTACTTC. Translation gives CASSYRDPTSQQYF.

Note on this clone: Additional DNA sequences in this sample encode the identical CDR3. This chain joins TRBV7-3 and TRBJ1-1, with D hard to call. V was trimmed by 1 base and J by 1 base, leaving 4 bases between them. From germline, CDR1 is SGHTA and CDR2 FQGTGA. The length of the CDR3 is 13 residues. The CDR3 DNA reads TGTGCCAGCAGCTTAAACAGGAACACTGAAGCTTTCTTT. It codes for CASSLNRNTEAFF.

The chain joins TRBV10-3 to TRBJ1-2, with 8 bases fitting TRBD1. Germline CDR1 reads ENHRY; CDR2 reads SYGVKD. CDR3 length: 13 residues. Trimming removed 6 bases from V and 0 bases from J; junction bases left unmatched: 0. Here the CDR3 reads CAIRTGANYGYTF. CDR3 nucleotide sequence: TGTGCCATCAGGACAGGGGCTAACTATGGCTACACCTTC.

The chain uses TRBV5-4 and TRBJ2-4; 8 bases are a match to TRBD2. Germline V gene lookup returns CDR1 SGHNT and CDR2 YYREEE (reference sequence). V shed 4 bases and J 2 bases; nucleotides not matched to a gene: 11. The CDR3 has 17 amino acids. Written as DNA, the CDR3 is TGTGCCAGCAGCCTCGGGGGGGCAGGGACGCCCAAAAACATTCAGTACTTC. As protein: CASSLGGAGTPKNIQYF.

CDR3 in amino acids: CASSYRISRDSSGYTF. CDR3 bases: TGTGCCAGCAGTTACCGGATCTCGAGGGACTCCAGTGGCTACACCTTC. This chain joins TRBV6-6 and TRBJ1-2, with TRBD1 as a possible D gene (5 bases). Germline V gene data show CDR1 as MNHNY and CDR2 as SVGAGI (reference sequence). The CDR3 is 16 amino acids. Trimming shortened V by 2 bases and J by 7 bases, and 20 bases separated the two germline ends.

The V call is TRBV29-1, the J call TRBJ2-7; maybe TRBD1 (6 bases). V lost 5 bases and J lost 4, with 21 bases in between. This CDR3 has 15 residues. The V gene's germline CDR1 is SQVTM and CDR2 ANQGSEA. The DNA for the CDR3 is TGCAGCGTTTCGTTGGACAGTCATTATGCTTACGAGCAGTACTTC. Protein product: CSVSLDSHYAYEQYF.

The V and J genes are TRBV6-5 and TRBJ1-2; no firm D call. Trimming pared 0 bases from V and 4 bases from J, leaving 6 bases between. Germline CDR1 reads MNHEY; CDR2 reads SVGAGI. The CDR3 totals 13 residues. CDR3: CASSYSNSYGYTF. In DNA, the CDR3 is TGTGCCAGCAGTTACTCCAACTCCTATGGCTACACCTTC.

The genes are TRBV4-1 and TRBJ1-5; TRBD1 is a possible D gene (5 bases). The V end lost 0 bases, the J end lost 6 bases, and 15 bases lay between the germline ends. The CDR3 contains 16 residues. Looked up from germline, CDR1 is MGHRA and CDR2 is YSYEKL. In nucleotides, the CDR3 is TGCGCCAGCAGCCAAGACCCCGTGCAGGGAGGTCAGCCCCAGCATTTT. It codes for CASSQDPVQGGQPQHF.

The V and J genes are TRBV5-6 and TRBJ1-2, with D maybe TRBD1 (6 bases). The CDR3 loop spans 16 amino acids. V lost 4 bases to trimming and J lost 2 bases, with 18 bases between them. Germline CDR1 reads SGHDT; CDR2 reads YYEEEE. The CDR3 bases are TGTGCCAGCAGCCCCCCTCGTTGGACAGAGAACTATGGCTACACCTTC. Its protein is CASSPPRWTENYGYTF. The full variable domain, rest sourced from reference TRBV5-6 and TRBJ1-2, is DAGVTQSPTHLIKTRGQQVTLRCSPKSGHDTVSWYQQALGQGPQFIFQYYEEEERQRGNFPDRFSGHQFPNYSSELNVNALLLGDSALYLCASSPPRWTENYGYTFGSGTRLTVV.

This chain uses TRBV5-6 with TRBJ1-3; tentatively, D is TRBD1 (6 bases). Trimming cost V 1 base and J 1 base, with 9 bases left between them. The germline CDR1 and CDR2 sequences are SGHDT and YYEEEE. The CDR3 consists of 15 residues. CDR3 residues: CASSLLGTSGNTIYF. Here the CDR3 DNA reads TGTGCCAGCAGCTTGCTCGGGACATCTGGAAACACCATATATTTT.

The CDR3 region has the DNA TGTGCCAGCAGCCCGCCGGGGACAGGGAGTAATAATTCACCCCTCCACTTT. It yields the protein CASSPPGTGSNNSPLHF. This rearrangement joins TRBV28 to TRBJ1-6, with 9 bases aligning to TRBD1. V lost 6 bases to trimming and J lost 5 bases; unmatched junction nucleotides: 11. The length of the CDR3 is 17 residues. CDR1 MDHEN and CDR2 SYDVKM come from the germline V gene.

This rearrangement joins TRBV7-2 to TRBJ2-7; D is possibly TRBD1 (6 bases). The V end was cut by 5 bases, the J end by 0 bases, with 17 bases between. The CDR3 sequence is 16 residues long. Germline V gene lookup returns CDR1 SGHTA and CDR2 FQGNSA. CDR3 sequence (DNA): TGTGCCAGCAGCCCATACGCACAGGGCGGCTCCTACGAGCAGTACTTC. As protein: CASSPYAQGGSYEQYF.

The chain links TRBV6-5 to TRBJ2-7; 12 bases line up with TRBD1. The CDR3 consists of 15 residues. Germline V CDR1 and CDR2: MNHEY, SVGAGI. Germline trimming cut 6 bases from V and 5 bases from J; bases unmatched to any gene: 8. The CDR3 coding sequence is TGTGCCAGCAGGTCAACGGGACAGGGGGCCCACGAGCAGTACTTC. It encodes CASRSTGQGAHEQYF.

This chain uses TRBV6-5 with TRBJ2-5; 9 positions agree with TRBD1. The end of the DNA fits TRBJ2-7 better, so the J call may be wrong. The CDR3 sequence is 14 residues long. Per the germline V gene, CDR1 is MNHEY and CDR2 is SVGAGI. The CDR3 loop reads CASRSGTGFNEQYF. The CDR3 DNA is TGTGCCAGCAGGTCCGGGACAGGGTTTAACGAGCAGTACTTC.

DNA of the CDR3: TGTGCCAGCACCGGACAGATAGAAGCTTTCTTT. Residues: CASTGQIEAFF. The gene calls are TRBV2 and TRBJ1-1; perhaps TRBD1 as D (6 bases). This CDR3 is built from 11 residues. Germline CDR1 reads SNHLY; CDR2 reads FYNNEI. V lost 7 bases and J lost 8, with 11 bases in between.

In DNA, the CDR3 is TGTGCCAGCAGCTTGGGCGGCTCCTACAATGAGCAGTTCTTC. This sequence encodes CASSLGGSYNEQFF. The genes are TRBV5-4 and TRBJ2-1; D remains unclear. The CDR3 has 14 amino acids. CDR1 and CDR2 from the germline V gene are SGHNT and YYREEE (reference sequence). V dropped 0 bases and J dropped 0 bases, with 4 bases sitting between them. The complete variable domain, with remaining parts taken from reference TRBV5-4 and TRBJ2-1, reads ETGVTQSPTHLIKTRGQQVTLRCSSQSGHNTVSWYQQALGQGPQFIFQYYREEENGRGNFPPRFSGLQFPNYSSELNVNALELDDSALYLCASSLGGSYNEQFFGPGTRLTVL.